The TCR beta chain described here comes from a study of blood T cell repertoires in COVID-19. Study-level information: The study drew acute and convalescent COVID-19 samples from the United States, Italy and Spain.

TCRdb keeps only in-frame clones here, not all; method: immunoSEQ multiplex PCR. The data contain about 200,000 clones, about 86% of them singletons. Enrollees, about 18 to 90 years old, lived in 25 or so US areas. Those designated as exposed participants met a COVID-19 case within 2 weeks before study entry. The CDR3 loop spans 14 amino acids. CDR1 and CDR2 from the germline V gene are MNHEY and SVGAGI. The J segment lost 4 bases and the V segment lost 6 bases, leaving 6 bases of the junction unmatched. The specimen sequenced was PBMCs or T cells enriched from blood (not recorded which). This TCR was sampled from a woman between 25 and 40 years old who had been exposed to COVID-19. This sequence joins TRBV6-5 and TRBJ1-3; 7 bases map to TRBD1. DNA for the CDR3: TGTGCCAGCAGCTCCGACAGGGTGGGAAACACCATATATTTT. This codes for CASSSDRVGNTIYF.